Following are 20 T cell receptor beta chains from one sample sequenced in a study of T cell repertoires in cytomegalovirus infection. TCRdb reprocessed the reads with MiXCR, giving one entry per CDR3 protein. The sample holds approximately 750,000 distinct CDR3 sequences; about a third are singletons and the top ten take about 2.8%. Specimen: PBMCs. These receptors came from a human donor in good health (CMV status not recorded). Some clones in this sample may be carry-over from other donors' samples.

This clonotype was observed a few times. This chain joins TRBV14 and TRBJ2-7; D remains unclear. The CDR3 extends over 14 amino acids. Trimming took off 0 bases at V and 3 bases at J, with 9 bases between the two ends. Germline V lookup: CDR1 SGHDN, CDR2 FVKESK. The CDR3 DNA reads as TGTGCCAGCAGCCAAGATCGGTCGGGCTACGAGCAGTACTTC. It translates to CASSQDRSGYEQYF.

The CDR3 reads CASSDRGRSSYNSPLHF. In DNA form, the CDR3 reads TGTGCCAGCAGTGATCGTGGCAGGAGCTCCTATAATTCACCCCTCCACTTT. The V and J genes are TRBV2 and TRBJ1-6, with unresolved D. Trimming took off 3 bases at V and 0 bases at J, with 12 bases between the two ends. Germline-derived CDR1 and CDR2 are SNHLY and FYNNEI. CDR3 length: 17 amino acids.

This clonotype appeared once. The V and J genes are TRBV20-1 and TRBJ2-5; no reliable D call. Trimming took 3 bases from V and 2 from J, leaving 19 bases between them. The CDR3 contains 16 residues. Per germline, CDR1 DFQATT and CDR2 SNEGSKA (reference sequence). The CDR3 region has the DNA TGCAGTGCTAGTATCGTAAAAGGATTACAGCAAGAGACCCAGTACTTC. This gives the protein CSASIVKGLQQETQYF.

The CDR3 sequence is CASSYSGQGRETQYF. The CDR3 DNA reads TGTGCCAGCAGTTACTCTGGACAGGGTCGGGAGACCCAGTACTTC. The chain recombines TRBV6-5 with TRBJ2-5, with 8 bases lining up with TRBD1. The V and J ends lost 0 bases and 5 bases, in that order; junction bases with no gene match: 5. Germline-derived CDR1 and CDR2 are MNHEY and SVGAGI. The CDR3 runs to 15 residues.

The genes are TRBV28 and TRBJ1-2; tentative D call: TRBD1 (6 bases). Germline lookup yields CDR1 MDHEN and CDR2 SYDVKM. V lost 7 bases and J 4 bases, leaving 25 bases between the germline ends. The CDR3 totals 17 residues. CDR3 amino acids: CASKIRDTLGDSYGYTF. CDR3 bases: TGTGCCAGCAAAATCAGGGACACCCTTGGGGATAGCTATGGCTACACCTTC.

V usage is TRBV20-1 and J usage is TRBJ1-5; D is unclear. Germline loops: CDR1 DFQATT, CDR2 SNEGSKA (reference sequence). Trimming took off 6 bases at V and 0 bases at J, with 15 bases between the two ends. The CDR3 covers 15 residues. CDR3 in amino acids: CSAPTPGNSNQPQHF. CDR3 DNA: TGCAGTGCCCCTACCCCGGGAAATAGCAATCAGCCCCAGCATTTT.

CDR3 protein: CSAPTVAGANVLTF. DNA for the CDR3: TGCAGTGCTCCGACAGTAGCCGGGGCCAACGTCCTGACTTTC. The chain links TRBV20-1 to TRBJ2-6, with D possibly TRBD1 on 5 matching bases. Germline lookup yields CDR1 DFQATT and CDR2 SNEGSKA (reference sequence). The CDR3 is 14 amino acids. V gave up 5 bases and J gave up 4 bases, with 12 bases separating them.

This clonotype was detected a few times. This chain connects TRBV7-9 to TRBJ1-2; TRBD1 matches 8 bases. CDR1 and CDR2 (germline): SEHNR, FQNEAQ (reference sequence). The CDR3 extends over 14 amino acids. The V gene end was trimmed by 1 base and the J gene end by 6 bases; junction bases not matched to a gene: 4. The CDR3 bases are TGTGCCAGCAGCTTAGGGACAGGGATGGATGGCTACACCTTC. It encodes CASSLGTGMDGYTF.

Worth noting for this clonotype: A junction boundary mismatches the germline segment, possibly from a read error. The V call is TRBV4-2, the J call TRBJ2-2; D unclear. The length of the CDR3 is 17 residues. From germline, CDR1 is LGHNA and CDR2 YNFKEQ. The CDR3 protein is CASSQEGGIPNTVELFF. The CDR3 DNA reads TGTGCCAGCAGCCAAGAAGGCGGCATACCGAACACCGTGGAGCTGTTTTTT.

In this sample, this clonotype turned up many times. This chain connects TRBV6-1 to TRBJ2-5, with D uncertain. V lost 2 bases to trimming and J lost 1 base, with 8 bases between them. The germline CDR1 and CDR2 sequences are MNHNS and SASEGT. The CDR3 consists of 14 residues. The CDR3 region is CASSERWGQETQYF. In nucleotides, the CDR3 is TGTGCCAGCAGTGAAAGATGGGGCCAAGAGACCCAGTACTTC.

The gene calls are TRBV2 and TRBJ1-5; 9 bases align to TRBD1. The CDR3 sequence is 14 residues long. With V trimmed by 8 bases and J by 6 bases, 8 bases remained unmatched. The germline V gene has CDR1 SNHLY and CDR2 FYNNEI. CDR3 region: CASGGGQGSQPQHF. CDR3 nucleotides: TGTGCCAGCGGTGGGGGACAGGGCAGTCAGCCCCAGCATTTT.

The table lists this clonotype with a few counts. The V gene is TRBV29-1, the J gene TRBJ2-7, with 10 bases fitting TRBD1. CDR1 is SQVTM and CDR2 is ANQGSEA in the germline V gene. V shed 1 base, J shed 3 bases, and the junction held 6 bases outside the gene matches. The CDR3 length is 15 residues. CDR3 protein: CSVEGGQGHDYEQYF. CDR3 bases: TGCAGCGTTGAAGGGGGACAGGGGCACGACTACGAGCAGTACTTC.

This clonotype was counted many times. The chain uses TRBV7-2 and TRBJ2-2, with D possibly matching TRBD2 (6 bases). Trimming took off 1 base at V and 4 bases at J, with 7 bases between the two ends. Germline CDR1 and CDR2: SGHTA and FQGNSA. The CDR3 length is 14 residues. The CDR3 reads CASSLVAATGELFF. The CDR3 DNA reads TGTGCCAGCAGCTTAGTAGCGGCCACCGGGGAGCTGTTTTTT.

This clonotype was found a few times. V usage is TRBV5-1 and J usage is TRBJ1-3, with 7 bases that match TRBD1. CDR1 is SGHRS and CDR2 is YFSETQ in the germline V gene. Unmatched junction bases numbered 11, after V lost 3 bases and J lost 2 bases. CDR3 length: 17 amino acids. CDR3 nucleotides: TGCGCCAGCAGCTCCGATCGGACAGGACTTACTGGAAACACCATATATTTT. This gives the protein CASSSDRTGLTGNTIYF. The full variable domain, rest sourced from reference TRBV5-1 and TRBJ1-3, is KAGVTQTPRYLIKTRGQQVTLSCSPISGHRSVSWYQQTPGQGLQFLFEYFSETQRNKGNFPGRFSGRQFSNSRSEMNVSTLELGDSALYLCASSSDRTGLTGNTIYFGEGSWLTVV.

The table lists this clonotype with many counts. The chain carries TRBV7-8 and TRBJ2-3; no definite D call. The V gene's germline CDR1 is SGHVS and CDR2 FQNEAQ. The CDR3 runs to 12 residues. The V gene lost 5 bases and the J gene lost 3 bases, with 6 bases spanning the gap. As DNA, the CDR3 is TGTGCCAGCAGCACCACAACAGATACGCAGTATTTT. This translates into CASSTTTDTQYF.

This clonotype was counted between two and nine times. The genes are TRBV28 and TRBJ2-7; 7 bases are a match to TRBD1. The CDR3 spans 17 residues. The germline CDR1 and CDR2 sequences are MDHEN and SYDVKM. V shed 6 bases and J 3 bases; nucleotides not matched to a gene: 17. CDR3 in amino acids: CASRDRFGGSPGYEQYF. DNA of the CDR3: TGTGCCAGCAGGGACAGGTTTGGCGGGTCTCCGGGCTACGAGCAGTACTTC.

The chain combines TRBV7-8 with TRBJ1-3; maybe TRBD1 (5 bases). Germline assignment: CDR1 SGHVS and CDR2 FQNEAQ. Trimming removed 3 bases at V and 6 bases at J, with 12 bases between. The length of the CDR3 is 14 residues. CDR3 protein: CASSLGPVVNTIYF. The CDR3 DNA is TGTGCCAGCAGCTTGGGACCTGTTGTAAACACCATATATTTT.

In its sample, this clonotype was seen a few times. The chain combines TRBV7-8 with TRBJ1-5; 7 nucleotides line up with TRBD1. Germline loops: CDR1 SGHVS, CDR2 FQNEAQ. V was pared by 3 bases and J by 3 bases, with 11 bases of the junction left unmatched. The CDR3 extends over 17 amino acids. CDR3: CASSFSLGQEVNQPQHF. In nucleotides, the CDR3 is TGTGCCAGCAGCTTCAGCTTAGGACAGGAGGTCAATCAGCCCCAGCATTTT.

This clonotype came up a few times. The chain links TRBV12-3 or TRBV12-4 to TRBJ2-7; 7 bases align to TRBD2. The CDR3 is made up of 13 amino acids. V was clipped by 9 bases and J by 3 bases; unmatched bases: 8. In nucleotides, the CDR3 is TGTGCCAGTGGGCCAGCGGGGATCTACGAGCAGTACTTC. Encoded protein: CASGPAGIYEQYF.

On this clonotype: One end of the junction does not line up with germline, which may come from a read error. The chain employs TRBV7-7 and TRBJ2-7, with D perhaps matching TRBD1 (6 bases). The CDR3 covers 15 residues. Germline CDR1 is SSHAT and CDR2 is FNYEAQ (reference sequence). The CDR3 nucleotides read TGTGCTAGCAGCCCCGGGACAACGAGCTCCTACGAGCAGTACTTC. It translates to CASSPGTTSSYEQYF.